This entry concerns a single T cell receptor beta chain. The antigen remains undetermined. PCR involved 60 Vbeta and 13 Jbeta primers. This table comes from immunoSEQ multiplex PCR, and its TCRdb copy is limited to in-frame clones, with some not included. Of approximately 40,000 clones in the sample, 70% to 90% were seen once. The sample is drawn from a study of cytomegalovirus exposure and HLA in healthy donors. The study's findings and limits: Differences between HLA loci emerged in a later analysis of TCR association rates, with DRB1 most and HLA-C fewest.

Germline V gene sequence: CDR1 LNHNV, CDR2 YYDKDF (reference sequence). Trimming took off 0 bases at V and 5 bases at J, with 13 bases between the two ends. This CDR3 has 15 amino acids. The sequenced sample was PBMCs. The V call is TRBV15, the J call TRBJ2-5; perhaps TRBD2 as D (5 bases). The TCR sequence derives from a woman in her 40s in good health and CMV-seropositive. The CDR3 sequence is CATSRDLRASETQYF. CDR3 nucleotide sequence: TGTGCCACCAGCAGAGATCTGCGGGCCTCCGAGACCCAGTACTTC.